Below, one TCR beta chain is given with its context. This record belongs to a study of blood T cell repertoires in COVID-19. As for the study in general: The United States, Italy and Spain were the sources of the acute and convalescent COVID-19 samples. From T cells, B-cell-depleted T cells, or PBMCs came the material, which was cDNA or gDNA.

As processed by the authors: Cell counts per sample came from amplifying reference gene primers. TCRdb's table, derived via immunoSEQ multiplex PCR, lists solely in-frame clones and lacks some. That table is the source of V, J and clone size, and D and trimming were worked out from the DNA. The table has approximately 49,000 clones, roughly 90% seen once. Germline CDR1 reads SGHDT; CDR2 reads YYEEEE. The CDR3 totals 15 residues. With 4 bases clipped from V and 0 bases from J, the junction kept 4 bases outside the gene matches. The rearrangement uses TRBV5-6 and TRBJ2-3; 8 bases agree with TRBD2. This TCR derives from a man aged 45-65 years with active COVID-19. Sequencing was performed on peripheral blood. DNA of the CDR3: TGTGCCAGCAGCGGCGGGGGGCTGAGCACAGATACGCAGTATTTT. Amino acid sequence: CASSGGGLSTDTQYF.